One T cell receptor (beta chain) is described in this entry. This sample was included in a study of shared clonotypes between healthy human individuals. V was shortened by 0 bases and J by 4 bases, with 16 bases between the two germline ends. Germline CDR1 SGHVS, CDR2 FNYEAQ. The CDR3 is 17 amino acids. CD8 cells classed as naive were CD45RO-negative and positively selected for CCR7, excluding terminally differentiated effector memory CD45RA+ cells. The assay was immunoSEQ multiplex PCR, and TCRdb's table has in-frame clones only and misses some. This table has around 700,000 clones, 92% appearing once.

The TCR comes from a man aged 25 to 40 in good health. V and J are TRBV7-6 and TRBJ2-1; TRBD2 might be the D (5 bases). Input material: naive CD8+ T cells sorted from blood. CDR3 bases: TGTGCCAGCAGCTTAGCCATTTCCCCGGGGTATTACAATGAGCAGTTCTTC. Residues: CASSLAISPGYYNEQFF.